Given below is one T cell receptor (beta chain) in context. Its specificity is not known. Study-wide results and caveats: Tumor memory CD4+ T cell TCR gene usage clustered with blood and lymph node memory CD4+ cells and lymph node naive CD4+ cells. Under 2.3% of tumor Treg sequences matched blood Tregs or memory cells.

Adaptor-ligated barcode primers were used to amplify TRBV12-4/TRBJ1-2 clonotypes. TCRdb fed the multiplex PCR reads into MiXCR, producing one record per CDR3 protein. This table has a few hundred distinct CDR3 sequences, over 35% appearing once. The CDR3 runs 13 residues. The V and J ends lost 5 bases and 4 bases, in that order; junction bases with no gene match: 4. This chain connects TRBV12-3 or TRBV12-4 to TRBJ1-2; TRBD1 matches at 7 bases. Specimen: naive CD4+ T cells sorted from blood. The subset is: naive CD4+ T cells, CD4+CD45RA+CD25-. The TCR originated in a female donor with breast cancer. CDR3 sequence reads: CASSVDRVYGYTF. CDR3 sequence (DNA): TGTGCCAGCAGTGTAGACAGGGTCTATGGCTACACCTTC.